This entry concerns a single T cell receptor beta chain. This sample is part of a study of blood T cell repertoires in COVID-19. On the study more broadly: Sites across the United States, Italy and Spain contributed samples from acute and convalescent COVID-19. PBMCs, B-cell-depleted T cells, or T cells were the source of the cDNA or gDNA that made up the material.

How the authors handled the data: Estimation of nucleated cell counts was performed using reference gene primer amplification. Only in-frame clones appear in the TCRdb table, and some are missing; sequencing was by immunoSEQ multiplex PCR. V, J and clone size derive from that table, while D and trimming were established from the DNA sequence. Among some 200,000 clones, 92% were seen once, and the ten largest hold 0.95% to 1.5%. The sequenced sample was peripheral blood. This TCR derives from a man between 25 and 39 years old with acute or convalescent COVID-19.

The CDR3 sequence: CASSVGDGRSGGELFF. CDR3 bases: TGTGCCAGCAGCGTAGGTGACGGGAGGTCGGGCGGGGAGCTGTTTTTT. V gene TRBV9 combines with J gene TRBJ2-2; TRBD2 agrees at 7 bases. Losses at the gene ends were 0 bases for V and 7 bases for J; bases not matched to a gene: 9. Germline-derived CDR1 and CDR2 are SGDLS and YYNGEE. The CDR3 is made up of 16 amino acids.